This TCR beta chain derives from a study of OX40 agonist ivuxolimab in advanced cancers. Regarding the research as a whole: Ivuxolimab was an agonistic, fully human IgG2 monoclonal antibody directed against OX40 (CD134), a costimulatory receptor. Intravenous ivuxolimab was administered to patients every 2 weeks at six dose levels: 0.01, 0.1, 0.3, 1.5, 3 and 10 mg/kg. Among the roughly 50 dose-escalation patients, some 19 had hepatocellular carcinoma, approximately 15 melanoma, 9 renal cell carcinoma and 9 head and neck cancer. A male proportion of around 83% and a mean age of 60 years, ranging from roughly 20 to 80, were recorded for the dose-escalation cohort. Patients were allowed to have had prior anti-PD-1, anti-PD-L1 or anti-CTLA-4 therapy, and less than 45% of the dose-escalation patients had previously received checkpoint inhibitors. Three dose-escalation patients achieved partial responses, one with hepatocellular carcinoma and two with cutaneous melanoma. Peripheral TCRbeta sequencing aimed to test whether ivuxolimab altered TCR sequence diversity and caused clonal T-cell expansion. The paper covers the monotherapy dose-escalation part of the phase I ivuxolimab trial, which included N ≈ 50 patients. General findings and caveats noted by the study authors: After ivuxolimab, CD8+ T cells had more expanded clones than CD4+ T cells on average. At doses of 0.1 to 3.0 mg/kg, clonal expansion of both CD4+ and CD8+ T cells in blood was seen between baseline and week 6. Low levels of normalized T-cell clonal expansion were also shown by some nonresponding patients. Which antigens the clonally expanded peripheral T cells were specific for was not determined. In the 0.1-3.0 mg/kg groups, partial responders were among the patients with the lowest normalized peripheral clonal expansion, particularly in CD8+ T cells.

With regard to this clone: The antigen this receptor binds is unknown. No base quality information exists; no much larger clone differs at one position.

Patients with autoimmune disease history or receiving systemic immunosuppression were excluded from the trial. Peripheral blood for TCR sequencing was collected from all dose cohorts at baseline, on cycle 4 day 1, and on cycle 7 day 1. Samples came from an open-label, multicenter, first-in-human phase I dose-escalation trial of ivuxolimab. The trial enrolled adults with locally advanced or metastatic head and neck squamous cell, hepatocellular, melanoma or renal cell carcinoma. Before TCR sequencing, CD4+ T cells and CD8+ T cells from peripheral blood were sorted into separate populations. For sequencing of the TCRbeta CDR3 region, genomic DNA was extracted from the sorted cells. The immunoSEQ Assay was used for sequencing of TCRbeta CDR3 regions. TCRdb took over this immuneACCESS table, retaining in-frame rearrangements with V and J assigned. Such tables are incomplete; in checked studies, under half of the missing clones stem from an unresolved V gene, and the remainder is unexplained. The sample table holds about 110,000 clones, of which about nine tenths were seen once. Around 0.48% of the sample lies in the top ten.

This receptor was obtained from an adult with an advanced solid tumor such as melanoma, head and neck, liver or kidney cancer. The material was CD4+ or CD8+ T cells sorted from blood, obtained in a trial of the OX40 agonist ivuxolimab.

The sequenced DNA is TGTGCCAGCAGTTTATCGAAAAGGGTCAATTCACCCCTCCACTTT. This codes for CASSLSKRVNSPLHF. This sequence uses TRBV27 and TRBJ1-6, with the D gene too uncertain to name. The CDR3 covers 15 residues, taking in both the cysteine and the phenylalanine. Only the CDR3 region is kept as DNA, spanning 45 bases read in frame from base 1. Cut back by 0 bases and 7 bases, the V and J ends lie 10 bases apart. The germline V gene (reference sequence) supplies CDR1 MNHEY and CDR2 SMNVEV.